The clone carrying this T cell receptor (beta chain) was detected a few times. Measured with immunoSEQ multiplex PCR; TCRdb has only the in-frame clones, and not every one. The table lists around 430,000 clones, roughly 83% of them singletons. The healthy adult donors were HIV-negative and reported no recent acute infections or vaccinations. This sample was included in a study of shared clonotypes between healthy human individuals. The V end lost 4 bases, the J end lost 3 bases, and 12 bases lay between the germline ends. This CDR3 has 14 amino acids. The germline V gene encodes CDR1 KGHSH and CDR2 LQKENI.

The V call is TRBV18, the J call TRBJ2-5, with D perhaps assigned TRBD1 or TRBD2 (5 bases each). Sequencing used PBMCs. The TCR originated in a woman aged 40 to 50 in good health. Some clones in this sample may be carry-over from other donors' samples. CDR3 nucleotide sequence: TGTGCCAGCTCACTGGGAAGGGGAGAAGAGACCCAGTACTTC. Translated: CASSLGRGEETQYF.